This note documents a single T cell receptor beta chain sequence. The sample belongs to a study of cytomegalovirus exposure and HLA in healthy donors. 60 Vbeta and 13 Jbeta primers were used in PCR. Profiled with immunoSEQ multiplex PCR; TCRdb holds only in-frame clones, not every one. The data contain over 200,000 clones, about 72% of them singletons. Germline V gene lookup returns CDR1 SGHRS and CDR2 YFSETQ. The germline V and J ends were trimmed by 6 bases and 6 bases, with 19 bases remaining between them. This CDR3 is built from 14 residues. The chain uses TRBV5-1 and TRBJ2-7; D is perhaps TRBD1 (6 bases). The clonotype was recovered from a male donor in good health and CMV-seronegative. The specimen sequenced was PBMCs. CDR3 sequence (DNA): TGCGCCAGCACCCGGGACATAAAGTTATCCGAGCAGTACTTC. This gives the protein CASTRDIKLSEQYF.